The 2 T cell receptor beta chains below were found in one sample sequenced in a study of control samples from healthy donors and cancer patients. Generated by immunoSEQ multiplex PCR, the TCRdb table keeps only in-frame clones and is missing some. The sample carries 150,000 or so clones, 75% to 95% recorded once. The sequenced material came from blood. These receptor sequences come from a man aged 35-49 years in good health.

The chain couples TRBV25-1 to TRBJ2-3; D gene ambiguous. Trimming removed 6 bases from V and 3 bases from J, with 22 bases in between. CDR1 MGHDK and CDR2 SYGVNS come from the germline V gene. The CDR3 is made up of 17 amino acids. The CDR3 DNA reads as TGTGCCAGCAGCCCACCCCGGCGCACATTAGGGACAGATACGCAGTATTTT. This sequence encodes CASSPPRRTLGTDTQYF.

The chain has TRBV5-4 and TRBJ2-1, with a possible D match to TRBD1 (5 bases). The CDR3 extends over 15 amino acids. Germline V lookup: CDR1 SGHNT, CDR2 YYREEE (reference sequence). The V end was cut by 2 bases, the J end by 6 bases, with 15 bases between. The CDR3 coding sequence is TGTGCCAGCAGCTTCTCCGGGCTTAGGGGCAATGAGCAGTTCTTC. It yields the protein CASSFSGLRGNEQFF.